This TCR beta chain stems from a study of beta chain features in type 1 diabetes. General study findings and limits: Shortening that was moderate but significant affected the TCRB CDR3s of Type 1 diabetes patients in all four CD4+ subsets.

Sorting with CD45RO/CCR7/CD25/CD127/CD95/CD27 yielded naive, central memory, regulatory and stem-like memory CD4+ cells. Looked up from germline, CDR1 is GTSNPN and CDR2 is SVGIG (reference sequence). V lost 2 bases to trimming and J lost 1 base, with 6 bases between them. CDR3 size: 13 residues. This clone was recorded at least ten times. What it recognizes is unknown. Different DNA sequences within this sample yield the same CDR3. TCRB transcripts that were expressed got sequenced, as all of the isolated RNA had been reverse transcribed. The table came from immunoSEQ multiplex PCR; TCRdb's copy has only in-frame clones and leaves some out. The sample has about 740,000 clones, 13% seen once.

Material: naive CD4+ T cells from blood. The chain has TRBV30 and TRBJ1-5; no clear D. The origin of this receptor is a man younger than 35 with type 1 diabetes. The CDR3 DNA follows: TGTGCCTGGAGTCCCGGGAGCAATCAGCCCCAGCATTTT. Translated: CAWSPGSNQPQHF.